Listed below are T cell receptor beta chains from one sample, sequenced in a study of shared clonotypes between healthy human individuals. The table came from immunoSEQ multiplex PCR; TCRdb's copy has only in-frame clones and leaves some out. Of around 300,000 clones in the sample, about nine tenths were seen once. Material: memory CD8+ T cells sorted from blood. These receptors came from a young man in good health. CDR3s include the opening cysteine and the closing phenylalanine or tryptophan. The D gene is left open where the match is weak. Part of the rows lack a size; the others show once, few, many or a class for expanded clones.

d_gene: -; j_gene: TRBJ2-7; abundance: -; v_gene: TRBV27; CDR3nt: TGTGCCAGCAGTTTAGCCCATACAGGGAGCTCCTACGAGCAGTACTTC; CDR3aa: CASSLAHTGSSYEQYF
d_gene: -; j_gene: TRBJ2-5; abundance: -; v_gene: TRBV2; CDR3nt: TGTGCCAGCAGGCGAAGGTACTACTTGGCAGCAAAAAACCAAGAGACCCAGTACTTC; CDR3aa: CASRRRYYLAAKNQETQYF
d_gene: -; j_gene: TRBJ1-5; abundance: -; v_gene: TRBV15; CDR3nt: TGTGCCACCAGCAGTTCACAGGGTGTTCAGCCCCAGCATTTT; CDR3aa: CATSSSQGVQPQHF
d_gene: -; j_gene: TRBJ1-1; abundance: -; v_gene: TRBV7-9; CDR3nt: TGTGCCAGCAGCGGGAGGTCCGATGAAGCTTTCTTT; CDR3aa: CASSGRSDEAFF
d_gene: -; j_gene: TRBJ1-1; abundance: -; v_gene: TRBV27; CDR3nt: TGTGCCAGCCGTGGGGGCACTGAAGCTTTCTTT; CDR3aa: CASRGGTEAFF
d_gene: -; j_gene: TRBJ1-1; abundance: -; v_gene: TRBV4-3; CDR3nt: TGCGCCAGCAGCCAAGAGTGGAACACTGAAGCTTTCTTT; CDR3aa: CASSQEWNTEAFF
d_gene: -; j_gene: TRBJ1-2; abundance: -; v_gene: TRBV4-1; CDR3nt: TGCGCCAGCAGCCAAAGTCGACAGATAAACTATGGCTACACCTTC; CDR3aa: CASSQSRQINYGYTF
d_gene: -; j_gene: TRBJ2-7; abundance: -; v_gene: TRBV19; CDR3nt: TGTGCCAGTAGTATAGGAGGAGGAGCAACCTACGAGCAGTACTTC; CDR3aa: CASSIGGGATYEQYF
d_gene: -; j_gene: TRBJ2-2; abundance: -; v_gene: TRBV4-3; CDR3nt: TGCGCCAGCAGCCATGACCGCTACGCGGAGCTTGCGAACACCGGGGAGCTGTTTTTT; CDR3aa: CASSHDRYAELANTGELFF
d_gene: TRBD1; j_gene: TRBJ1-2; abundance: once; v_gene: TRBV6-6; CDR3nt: TGTGCCAGCAGTTACGCAGGGGGTATCTATGGCTACACCTTC; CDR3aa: CASSYAGGIYGYTF
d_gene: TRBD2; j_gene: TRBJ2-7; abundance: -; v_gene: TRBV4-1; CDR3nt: TGCGCCAGCAGCCGAGCGGGGGGTCTCTCCTACGAGCAGTACTTC; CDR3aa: CASSRAGGLSYEQYF
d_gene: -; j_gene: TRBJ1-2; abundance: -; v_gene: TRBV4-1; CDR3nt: TGCGCCAGCAGCCCGGTGGGACCGCCAGGAGCCTATGGCTACACCTTC; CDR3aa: CASSPVGPPGAYGYTF
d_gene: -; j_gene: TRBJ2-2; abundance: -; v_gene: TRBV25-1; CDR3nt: TGTGCCAGCAGTGAACAGGGGACCGGGGAGCTGTTTTTT; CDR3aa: CASSEQGTGELFF
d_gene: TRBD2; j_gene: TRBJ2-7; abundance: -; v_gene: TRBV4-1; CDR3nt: TGCGCCAGCAGCCAAGACCCGGGACTATACTACGAGCAGTACTTC; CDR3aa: CASSQDPGLYYEQYF
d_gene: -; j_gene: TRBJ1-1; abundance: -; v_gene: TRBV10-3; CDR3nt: TGTGCCATCAGTGAAGGGCATCCTCTTATGAACACTGAAGCTTTCTTT; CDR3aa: CAISEGHPLMNTEAFF
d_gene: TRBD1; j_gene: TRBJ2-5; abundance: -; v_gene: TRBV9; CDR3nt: TGTGCCAGCAGCGTAGGTCAAACGAGACAGGGGATCGAGACCCAGTACTTC; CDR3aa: CASSVGQTRQGIETQYF
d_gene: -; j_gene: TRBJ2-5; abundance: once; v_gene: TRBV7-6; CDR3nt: TGTGCCAGCAGCTTAGGAGCGTGGGGGATCCCCGCGGAGACCCAGTACTTC; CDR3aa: CASSLGAWGIPAETQYF
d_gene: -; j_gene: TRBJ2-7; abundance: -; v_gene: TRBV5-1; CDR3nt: TGCGCCAGCAGCCGCCGCTTCGGGCCTCAAAAGCAGTACTTC; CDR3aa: CASSRRFGPQKQYF
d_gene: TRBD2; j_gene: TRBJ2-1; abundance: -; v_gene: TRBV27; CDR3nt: TGTGCCAGCATGGGGCTAGCGGGAATATACAATGAGCAGTTCTTC; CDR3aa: CASMGLAGIYNEQFF
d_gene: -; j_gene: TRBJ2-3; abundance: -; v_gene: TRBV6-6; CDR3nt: TGTGCCAGCAGTCAACACCGGCAGGGTACTACAGATACGCAGTATTTT; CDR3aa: CASSQHRQGTTDTQYF
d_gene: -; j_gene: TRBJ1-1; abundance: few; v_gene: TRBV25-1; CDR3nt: TGTGCCAGCACCGCGGAGGGAAACACTGAAGCTTTCTTT; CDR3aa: CASTAEGNTEAFF
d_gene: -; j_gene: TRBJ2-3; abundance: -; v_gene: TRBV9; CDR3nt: TGTGCCAGCAGCGTAGTGGGATTTGCAACCACAGATACGCAGTATTTT; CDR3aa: CASSVVGFATTDTQYF
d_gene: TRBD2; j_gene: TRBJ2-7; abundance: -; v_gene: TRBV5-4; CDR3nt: TGTGCCAGCAGCGTGAGCGGGAGTCCCTACGAGCAGTACTTC; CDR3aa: CASSVSGSPYEQYF
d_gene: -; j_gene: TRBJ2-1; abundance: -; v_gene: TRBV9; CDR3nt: TGTGCCAGCAGCGTAGCAGGTCCGTCGAATGAGCAGTTCTTC; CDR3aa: CASSVAGPSNEQFF
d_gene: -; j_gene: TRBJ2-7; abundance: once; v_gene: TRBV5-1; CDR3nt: TGCGCCAGCAGCTCTTTAGCGGCAACCTTCTTCTACGAGCAGTACTTC; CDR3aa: CASSSLAATFFYEQYF
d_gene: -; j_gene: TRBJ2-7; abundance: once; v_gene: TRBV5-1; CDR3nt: TGCGCCAGCAGACGGGGCGGCGTCTTCTACGAGCAGTACTTC; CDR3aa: CASRRGGVFYEQYF
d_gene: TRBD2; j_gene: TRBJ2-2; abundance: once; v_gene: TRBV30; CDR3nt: TGTGCCTGGATAGAAGCGGGATGGGGCGGGGAGCTGTTTTTT; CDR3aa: CAWIEAGWGGELFF
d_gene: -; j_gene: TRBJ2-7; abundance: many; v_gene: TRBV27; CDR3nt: TGTGCCAGCAGTTTTGCGGTCTCCTACGAGCAGTACTTC; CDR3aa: CASSFAVSYEQYF
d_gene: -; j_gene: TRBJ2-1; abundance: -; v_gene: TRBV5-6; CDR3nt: TGTGCCAGCAGCCCAAACCCTGACAATGAGCAGTTCTTC; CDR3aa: CASSPNPDNEQFF
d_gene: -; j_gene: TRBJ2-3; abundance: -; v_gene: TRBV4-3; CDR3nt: TGCGCCAGCAGCCAAGAGTACACAGGATGGGCAGATACGCAGTATTTT; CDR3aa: CASSQEYTGWADTQYF
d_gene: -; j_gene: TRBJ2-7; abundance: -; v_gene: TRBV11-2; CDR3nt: TGTGCCAGCAGCTTAGTGGGACCCTACTTTCCGTACGAGCAGTACTTC; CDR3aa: CASSLVGPYFPYEQYF
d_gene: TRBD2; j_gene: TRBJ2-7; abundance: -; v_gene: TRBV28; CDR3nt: TGTGCCAGCAGTTCCCCCAAGGTACTAGCGGGGGGGCCCCACGAGCAGTACTTC; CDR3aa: CASSSPKVLAGGPHEQYF
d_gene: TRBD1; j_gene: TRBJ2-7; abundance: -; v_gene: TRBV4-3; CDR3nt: TGCGCCAGCAGCCAAGATCGGGTAGAGCAGGGGGCGTACGAGCAGTACTTC; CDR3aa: CASSQDRVEQGAYEQYF
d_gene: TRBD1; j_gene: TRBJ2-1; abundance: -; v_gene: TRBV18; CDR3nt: TGTGCCAGCTCACCTCAGGTTCCGGGACAGGGGGTGAATGAGCAGTTCTTC; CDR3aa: CASSPQVPGQGVNEQFF
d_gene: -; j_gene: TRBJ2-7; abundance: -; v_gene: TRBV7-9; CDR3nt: TGTGCCAGCAGCCCCAGCCCTTCCGATCTACGCTCCTACGAGCAGTACTTC; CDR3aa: CASSPSPSDLRSYEQYF
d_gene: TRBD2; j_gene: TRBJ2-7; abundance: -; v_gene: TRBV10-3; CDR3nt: TGTGCCATCAGCTACCCGGGGGGCTACGAGCAGTACTTC; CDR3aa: CAISYPGGYEQYF
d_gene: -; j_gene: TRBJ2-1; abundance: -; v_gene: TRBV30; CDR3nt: TGTGCCTGGAGAGACGTAAGCTCCTACAATGAGCAGTTCTTC; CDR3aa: CAWRDVSSYNEQFF
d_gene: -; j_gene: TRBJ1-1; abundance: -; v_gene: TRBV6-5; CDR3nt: TGTGCCAGCAGCTCCGGATCTGAAGCTTTCTTT; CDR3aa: CASSSGSEAFF
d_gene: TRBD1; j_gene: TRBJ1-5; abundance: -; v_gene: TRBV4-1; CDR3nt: TGCGCCAGCAGCCACTCCAGGGACAGGGGATCGGGTCAGCCCCAGCATTTT; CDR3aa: CASSHSRDRGSGQPQHF
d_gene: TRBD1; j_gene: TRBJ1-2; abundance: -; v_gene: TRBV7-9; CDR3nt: TGTGCCAGCAGCCAGCTGACAGGGGGGGATGGCTACACCTTC; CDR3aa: CASSQLTGGDGYTF
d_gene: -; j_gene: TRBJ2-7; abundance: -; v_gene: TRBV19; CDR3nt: TGTGCCAGTAGTATAGTGCCAGGGCAGTTCGTGGAGCAGTACTTC; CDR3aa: CASSIVPGQFVEQYF
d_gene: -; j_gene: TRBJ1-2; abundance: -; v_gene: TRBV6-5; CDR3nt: TGTGCCAGCAGTTACATAGATAACTATGGCTACACCTTC; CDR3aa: CASSYIDNYGYTF
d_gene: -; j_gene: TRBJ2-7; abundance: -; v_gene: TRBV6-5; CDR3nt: TGTGCCAGCAGTCCACAGGGAGTTTTATACGAGCAGTACTTC; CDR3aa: CASSPQGVLYEQYF
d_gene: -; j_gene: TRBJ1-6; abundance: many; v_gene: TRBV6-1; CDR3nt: TGTGCCAGCAGTGATTACACAGGGCACAGCTCCTATAATTCACCCCTCCACTTT; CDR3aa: CASSDYTGHSSYNSPLHF
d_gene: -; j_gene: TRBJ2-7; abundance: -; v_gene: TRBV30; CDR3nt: TGTGCCTGGAGTGTCCTCAGGGGCGAGCAGTACTTC; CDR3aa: CAWSVLRGEQYF
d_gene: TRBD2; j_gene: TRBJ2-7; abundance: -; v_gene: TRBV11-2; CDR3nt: TGTGCCAGCAGCTGGACTAGCGGGCCCTCCTACGAGCAGTACTTC; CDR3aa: CASSWTSGPSYEQYF
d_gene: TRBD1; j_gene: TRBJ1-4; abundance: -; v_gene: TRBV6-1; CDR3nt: TGTGCCAGCATTGACAGGGTACTGAATGAAAAACTGTTTTTT; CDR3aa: CASIDRVLNEKLFF
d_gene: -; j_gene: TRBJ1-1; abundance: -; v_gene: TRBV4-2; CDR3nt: TGTGCCAGCAGCCACGGCGTAACTGAAGCTTTCTTT; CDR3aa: CASSHGVTEAFF
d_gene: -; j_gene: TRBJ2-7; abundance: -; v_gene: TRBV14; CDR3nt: TGTGCCAGCAGCGACCACTTTGGACCCTACGAGCAGTACTTC; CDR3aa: CASSDHFGPYEQYF
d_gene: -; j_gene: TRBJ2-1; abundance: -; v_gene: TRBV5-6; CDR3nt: TGTGCCAGCAGCGGGGGTATTGCTGGCTACAATGAGCAGTTCTTC; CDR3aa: CASSGGIAGYNEQFF
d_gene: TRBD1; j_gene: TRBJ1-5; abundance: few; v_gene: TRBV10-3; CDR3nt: TGTGCCATCAGCGCGACAGGGGGATTAGGCCAGCCCCAGCATTTT; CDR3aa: CAISATGGLGQPQHF
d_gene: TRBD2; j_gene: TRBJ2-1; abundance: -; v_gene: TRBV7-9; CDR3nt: TGTGCCAGCAGAGAACGGACTAGCGGGAACACCTACAATGAGCAGTTCTTC; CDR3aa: CASRERTSGNTYNEQFF
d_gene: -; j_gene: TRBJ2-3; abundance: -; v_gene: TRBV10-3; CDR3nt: TGTGCCATCAGTCCGGGGGGCCAAGATACGCAGTATTTT; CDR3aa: CAISPGGQDTQYF
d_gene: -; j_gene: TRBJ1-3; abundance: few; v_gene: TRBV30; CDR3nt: TGTGCCTGGAGTTATGAGGACATCTACTCTGGAAACACCATATATTTT; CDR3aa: CAWSYEDIYSGNTIYF
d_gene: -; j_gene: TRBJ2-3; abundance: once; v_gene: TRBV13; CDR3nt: TGTGCCAGCAGCCCTCCGGGGGATCTCAATGGGGATACGCAGTATTTT; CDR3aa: CASSPPGDLNGDTQYF
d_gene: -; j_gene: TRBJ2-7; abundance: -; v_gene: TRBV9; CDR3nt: TGTGCCAGCAGCCCGGACGGGTTGGGGAACTACGAGCAGTACTTC; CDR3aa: CASSPDGLGNYEQYF
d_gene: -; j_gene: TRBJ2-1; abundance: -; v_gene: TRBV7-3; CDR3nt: TGTGCCAGCAGCTTAACATGGGGGGACTACAATGAGCAGTTCTTC; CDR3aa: CASSLTWGDYNEQFF
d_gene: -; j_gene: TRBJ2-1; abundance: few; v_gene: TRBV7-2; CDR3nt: TGTGCCAGCAGCTTAGTGCGAAGTAATGAGCAGTTCTTC; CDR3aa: CASSLVRSNEQFF
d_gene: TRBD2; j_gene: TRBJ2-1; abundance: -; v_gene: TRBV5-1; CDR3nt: TGCGCCAGCAGCTTGGAAGCGGGATACAATGAGCAGTTCTTC; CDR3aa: CASSLEAGYNEQFF
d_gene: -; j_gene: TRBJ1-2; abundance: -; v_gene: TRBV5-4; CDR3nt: TGTGCCAGCAGCTCACACCTAGGGGGGGACTATGGCTACACCTTC; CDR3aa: CASSSHLGGDYGYTF